This entry is about one T cell receptor (beta chain). What it binds is not known. The PCR made use of 60 Vbeta and 13 Jbeta primers. The data were produced by immunoSEQ multiplex PCR, yet TCRdb's version contains in-frame clones alone and is incomplete. The table records fewer than 150,000 clones, roughly 80% of them present only once. The source of the sample is a study of cytomegalovirus exposure and HLA in healthy donors. Study observations and caveats: Analyses of presence and absence presupposed an approximately uniform sequencing depth across donors. TCR beta V- and J-gene trimming was later associated with a missense DCLRE1C variant. Confirmation was obtained in vitro that three CMV-associated chains are specific for CMV antigens. Some V segments (TRBV6-2 and TRBV6-3 among them) were excluded as indistinguishable.

The CDR3 sequence is 13 residues long. V gave up 3 bases and J gave up 2 bases, with 7 bases separating them. From germline, CDR1 is SGHRS and CDR2 YFSETQ. The clonotype originates from a female donor in good health and CMV-seronegative. Sequenced input: PBMCs. The chain links TRBV5-1 to TRBJ2-3; TRBD2 might be the D (5 bases). CDR3 amino acids: CASSSDYTDTQYF. The CDR3 bases are TGCGCCAGCAGCTCAGACTACACAGATACGCAGTATTTT.